The clone carrying this TCR beta chain was seen many times. This specimen comes from a study of T-cell reconstitution after alpha-beta-depleted transplantation in children. V lost 4 bases to trimming and J lost 4 bases; unmatched junction nucleotides: 8. The germline V gene encodes CDR1 SGHVS and CDR2 FNYEAQ. The CDR3 length is 16 residues. Library preparation (for TCRbeta) was performed with unique molecular identifiers. TCRdb reprocessed the PCR reads via MiXCR and lists one record per CDR3 protein. There are around 87,000 distinct CDR3 sequences in the sample; 7% to 10% occur only once, and just under 7% lies in the top ten.

V and J are TRBV7-6 and TRBJ2-1; the match to TRBD1 covers 9 bases. The origin of this receptor is a human donor who donated a stem cell graft to a child with congenital amegakaryocytic thrombocytopenia. This specimen was PBMCs from the stem cell graft donor, taken from the stem cell graft. CDR3: CASSSLDRGRYNEQFF. The CDR3 DNA reads as TGTGCCAGCAGCTCGCTGGACAGGGGAAGGTACAATGAGCAGTTCTTC. The full variable domain, completed using reference TRBV7-6 and TRBJ2-1, is GAGVSQSPRYKVTKRGQDVALRCDPISGHVSLYWYRQALGQGPEFLTYFNYEAQQDKSGLPNDRFSAERPEGSISTLTIQRTEQRDSAMYRCASSSLDRGRYNEQFFGPGTRLTVL.